This passage covers 22 T cell receptor beta chains from one sample sequenced in a study of metastatic and nonmetastatic thyroid tumors. TCRdb re-processed the PCR reads through MiXCR. The sample includes tens of thousands of clones, around 15% of them seen just once. Each patient went into thyroid surgery without having received any treatment. Sample: blood. These receptors all stem from a male donor with papillary thyroid cancer or a benign thyroid nodule (not recorded which). Some clones in this sample may be carry-over from other donors' samples.

The V and J genes are TRBV20-1 and TRBJ2-7, with D unclear. CDR1 DFQATT and CDR2 SNEGSKA come from the germline V gene (reference sequence). The CDR3 is made up of 12 amino acids. CDR3 residues: CSASYPHYEHYV. As DNA, the CDR3 is TGCAGTGCTAGTTACCCCCATTACGAGCATTACGTC.

This sequence joins TRBV6-1 and TRBJ1-2; D remains unclear. The CDR3 is 17 residues long. From germline, CDR1 is MNHNS and CDR2 SASEGT. Trimming removed 7 bases from V and 0 bases from J, with 21 bases in between. CDR3 sequence: CASTLERVRIPNYGYTF. The CDR3 bases are TGTGCCAGCACCCTTGAGCGAGTACGGATCCCTAACTATGGCTACACCTTC.

V is TRBV30 and J is TRBJ1-1; D possibly corresponds to TRBD1 (5 bases). The CDR3 consists of 15 residues. V was shortened by 8 bases and J by 4 bases, with 23 bases between the two germline ends. Germline CDR1 is GTSNPN and CDR2 is SVGIG (reference sequence). The CDR3 reads CAMRQEWGLGTEAFF. The CDR3 region has the DNA TGTGCCATGCGTCAGGAATGGGGCTTAGGCACTGAAGCTTTCTTT.

This clone was counted between two and nine times. The chain uses TRBV6-1 and TRBJ1-5; a possible D gene is TRBD1 (5 bases). V lost 1 base, J lost 0 bases, and 10 bases lay in between. The CDR3 runs to 16 residues. The germline gives CDR1 MNHNS, CDR2 SASEGT. The CDR3 nucleotides are TGTGCCAGCAGTGAAGTGCTTACAGGTAGCAATCAGCCCCAGCATTTT. Encoded protein: CASSEVLTGSNQPQHF.

This clone was observed many times. The chain joins TRBV3-1 to TRBJ1-1; no reliable D call. The V gene lost 4 bases and the J gene lost 3 bases, with 9 bases spanning the gap. This CDR3 contains 13 residues. The germline V gene has CDR1 LGHDT and CDR2 YNNKEL (reference sequence). The CDR3 sequence is CASSPAPDTEAFF. DNA of the CDR3: TGTGCCAGCAGCCCCGCCCCTGACACTGAAGCTTTCTTT.

The chain links TRBV25-1 to TRBJ2-5, with TRBD1 matching over 7 bases. This CDR3 contains 13 residues. V shed 5 bases, J shed 4 bases, and the junction held 4 bases outside the gene matches. Germline CDR1 is MGHDK and CDR2 is SYGVNS. CDR3: CASSRTGAETQYF. Here the CDR3 DNA reads TGTGCCAGCAGTCGGACAGGCGCAGAGACCCAGTACTTC.

In its sample, this clone was seen many times. The chain has TRBV20-1 and TRBJ2-3; tentative D call: TRBD1 (7 bases). This CDR3 comprises 16 residues. Germline lookup yields CDR1 DFQATT and CDR2 SNEGSKA (reference sequence). Trimming took off 1 base at V and 2 bases at J, with 16 bases between the two ends. CDR3 DNA sequence: TGCAGTGCTAGAGGGAGGGGGCAGATTTTCACAGATACGCAGTATTTT. The encoded protein is CSARGRGQIFTDTQYF.

This rearrangement joins TRBV13 to TRBJ2-1; perhaps D is TRBD1 or TRBD2 (7 bases each). The CDR3 totals 19 residues. The V gene's germline CDR1 is PRHDT and CDR2 FYEKMQ (reference sequence). The germline V and J ends were trimmed by 8 bases and 4 bases, with 30 bases remaining between them. CDR3 sequence: CASGRDSRQTSVTYNEQFF. CDR3 coding DNA: TGTGCCAGCGGCCGGGACAGTAGACAAACTAGCGTGACTTACAATGAGCAGTTCTTC.

This clone was observed at least ten times. The V and J genes are TRBV20-1 and TRBJ1-5, with D unresolved. Trimming pared 3 bases from V and 0 bases from J, leaving 6 bases between. This CDR3 is built from 13 residues. CDR1 and CDR2 (germline): DFQATT, SNEGSKA (reference sequence). CDR3 DNA sequence: TGCAGTGCTAGTGAACATAGCAATCAGCCCCAGCATTTT. Translation gives CSASEHSNQPQHF.

This clone was counted at least ten times. The chain links TRBV7-9 to TRBJ2-3; maybe TRBD2 (5 bases). The ends were cut back, 2 bases at V and 3 bases at J, with 18 bases in the middle. This CDR3 is 17 amino acids long. The germline gives CDR1 SEHNR, CDR2 FQNEAQ (reference sequence). The CDR3 loop reads CASSLFGVRDRTDTQYF. CDR3 nucleotides: TGTGCCAGCAGCTTATTTGGAGTTCGGGATAGGACAGATACGCAGTATTTT.

This clone was observed many times. The V call is TRBV15, the J call TRBJ2-3; D is uncertain. Germline-derived CDR1 and CDR2 are LNHNV and YYDKDF (reference sequence). The CDR3 totals 12 residues. The V and J ends lost 2 bases and 3 bases respectively, with 3 bases between them. The CDR3 nucleotides are TGTGCCACCAGCAGATTGACAGATACGCAGTATTTT. Protein sequence: CATSRLTDTQYF. The entire variable domain, with the rest obtained from reference TRBV15 and TRBJ2-3, is as follows: DAMVIQNPRYQVTQFGKPVTLSCSQTLNHNVMYWYQQKSSQAPKLLFHYYDKDFNNEADTPDNFQSRRPNTSFCFLDIRSPGLGDTAMYLCATSRLTDTQYFGPGTRLTVL.

This clone was seen at least ten times. V usage is TRBV28 and J usage is TRBJ1-2; D unresolved. The CDR3 contains 11 residues. Germline V CDR1 and CDR2: MDHEN, SYDVKM. V dropped 3 bases and J dropped 5 bases, with 4 bases sitting between them. The CDR3 loop is CASSFGYGYTF. The CDR3 nucleotides read TGTGCCAGCAGTTTTGGGTATGGCTACACCTTC.

In this sample, this clone turned up a few times. The V call is TRBV28, the J call TRBJ1-2; the match to TRBD1 covers 7 bases. Per germline, CDR1 MDHEN and CDR2 SYDVKM. The CDR3 covers 16 residues. Losses at the gene ends were 5 bases for V and 4 bases for J; bases not matched to a gene: 13. CDR3 residues: CASSQARQGSAYGYTF. CDR3 coding DNA: TGTGCCAGCAGTCAGGCCCGACAGGGTAGCGCCTATGGCTACACCTTC.

This chain joins TRBV5-4 and TRBJ2-3, with unresolved D. CDR1 and CDR2 (germline): SGHNT, YYREEE (reference sequence). The CDR3 is made up of 14 amino acids. V gave up 1 base and J gave up 2 bases, with 8 bases separating them. The CDR3 reads CASSLRSITDTQYF. In DNA, the CDR3 is TGTGCCAGCAGCTTGAGGTCAATCACAGATACGCAGTATTTT.

V usage is TRBV15 and J usage is TRBJ2-6, with a tentative D call TRBD1 (6 bases). The V and J ends lost 5 bases and 2 bases respectively, with 13 bases between them. This CDR3 is built from 16 residues. In germline, CDR1 is LNHNV, CDR2 YYDKDF (reference sequence). The CDR3 loop is CATSEYGGTGANVLTF. As DNA, the CDR3 is TGTGCCACCAGCGAGTATGGGGGCACTGGGGCCAACGTCCTGACTTTC.

Many counts were recorded for this clone. The chain couples TRBV20-1 to TRBJ1-5; D ambiguous. Germline V gene sequence: CDR1 DFQATT, CDR2 SNEGSKA (reference sequence). The V gene lost 1 base and the J gene lost 7 bases, with 8 bases spanning the gap. The CDR3 has 12 amino acids. The CDR3 nucleotides read TGCAGTGCTAGAGGGACTCACCAGCCCCAGCATTTT. This translates into CSARGTHQPQHF.

This clone was seen many times. The CDR3 sequence: CASSPGGTDTQYF. In DNA form, the CDR3 reads TGTGCCAGCAGTCCAGGGGGCACAGATACGCAGTATTTT. The V and J genes are TRBV6-4 and TRBJ2-3; TRBD1 is a possible D gene (6 bases). The germline V gene encodes CDR1 MRHNA and CDR2 SNTAGT. Trimming removed 5 bases from V and 1 base from J, with 7 bases in between. This CDR3 is 13 amino acids long.

In its sample, this clone was seen many times. V gene TRBV6-1 combines with J gene TRBJ2-7, with D possibly TRBD2 on 7 matching bases. The CDR3 length is 15 residues. Germline loops: CDR1 MNHNS, CDR2 SASEGT. Trimming cost V 2 bases and J 1 base, with 12 bases left between them. CDR3 amino acids: CASSEWGGASYEQYF. DNA of the CDR3: TGTGCCAGCAGTGAATGGGGGGGGGCTTCCTACGAGCAGTACTTC.

This clone was observed at least ten times. The chain links TRBV27 to TRBJ2-1, with D uncertain. The CDR3 runs to 15 residues. From germline, CDR1 is MNHEY and CDR2 SMNVEV (reference sequence). Trimming removed 2 bases at V and 1 base at J, with 9 bases between. The CDR3 DNA sequence: TGTGCCAGCAGTTTAACGTTCTCGTCCTACAATGAGCAGTTCTTC. Residues: CASSLTFSSYNEQFF.

This clone was observed at least ten times. This chain links TRBV13 with TRBJ1-3; TRBD1 matches 11 bases. The CDR3 totals 17 residues. Germline loops: CDR1 PRHDT, CDR2 FYEKMQ (reference sequence). V trimming: 6 bases; J trimming: 2 bases; junction bases outside the gene matches: 9. CDR3 DNA: TGTGCCAGCAGGAGGACAGGGGGCACACCTGCTGGAAACACCATATATTTT. This sequence encodes CASRRTGGTPAGNTIYF.

This clone came up many times. This chain joins TRBV19 and TRBJ1-2; 9 positions match TRBD1. CDR3 size: 14 residues. The junction had 5 bases not matched to a gene; V was cut back by 3 bases and J by 6 bases. Germline V CDR1 and CDR2: LNHDA, SQIVND (reference sequence). The CDR3 is CASSITTGGNGYTF. The CDR3, as DNA: TGTGCCAGTAGTATCACGACAGGGGGAAATGGCTACACCTTC.

This clone showed up many times. The chain recombines TRBV18 with TRBJ1-2; 9 nucleotides agree with TRBD1. V was clipped by 3 bases and J by 10 bases; unmatched bases: 3. CDR3 length: 12 residues. Germline V gives CDR1 KGHSH, CDR2 LQKENI. The CDR3 is CASSPGDRAYTF. In DNA form, the CDR3 reads TGTGCCAGCTCACCCGGGGACAGGGCCTACACCTTC.